The 4 T cell receptor beta chains below come from one sample, sequenced in a study of blood T cell repertoires in COVID-19. Produced via immunoSEQ multiplex PCR; TCRdb's table is partial and in-frame only. The sample yields approximately 82,000 clones, roughly four fifths seen once. The specimen was peripheral blood. These receptor sequences come from a human donor in a cohort sampled during active COVID-19.

This clone was picked up one time. The CDR3 sequence is CASSLWLAGPEGTDTQYF. The CDR3 DNA is TGTGCCAGTAGCCTGTGGCTAGCGGGCCCCGAAGGGACAGATACGCAGTATTTT. This chain links TRBV19 with TRBJ2-3; TRBD2 aligns across 8 bases. CDR1 and CDR2 (germline): LNHDA, SQIVND (reference sequence). The V and J ends lost 6 bases and 3 bases, in that order; junction bases with no gene match: 17. This CDR3 is 18 amino acids long.

V is TRBV18 and J is TRBJ2-5; TRBD2 matches at 10 bases. This CDR3 is built from 19 residues. The J segment lost 1 base and the V segment lost 2 bases, leaving 13 bases of the junction unmatched. Germline V gene sequence: CDR1 KGHSH, CDR2 LQKENI. The CDR3 nucleotides read TGTGCCAGCTCACCAGTGACACCTACTAGCGGGGATTCCCAAGAGACCCAGTACTTC. It specifies CASSPVTPTSGDSQETQYF.

The rearrangement links TRBV4-1 to TRBJ2-2; 11 nucleotides line up with TRBD1. This CDR3 spans 16 amino acids. Looked up from germline, CDR1 is MGHRA and CDR2 is YSYEKL. Trimming removed 4 bases from V and 7 bases from J; junction bases left unmatched: 8. The CDR3 sequence is CASSRKGQGVGGELFF. The DNA for the CDR3 is TGCGCCAGCAGCCGCAAGGGACAGGGGGTTGGCGGGGAGCTGTTTTTT.

The rearrangement links TRBV5-6 to TRBJ2-1; tentatively, D is TRBD1 (6 bases). Germline CDR1 SGHDT, CDR2 YYEEEE. The V end lost 3 bases, the J end lost 7 bases, and 17 bases lay between the germline ends. CDR3 size: 15 residues. CDR3 in DNA: TGTGCCAGCAGCTGGCCCGCAGGGGTTGGGAATGAGCAGTTCTTC. Its protein is CASSWPAGVGNEQFF. The whole variable domain, filled in from reference TRBV5-6 and TRBJ2-1, reads DAGVTQSPTHLIKTRGQQVTLRCSPKSGHDTVSWYQQALGQGPQFIFQYYEEEERQRGNFPDRFSGHQFPNYSSELNVNALLLGDSALYLCASSWPAGVGNEQFFGPGTRLTVL.